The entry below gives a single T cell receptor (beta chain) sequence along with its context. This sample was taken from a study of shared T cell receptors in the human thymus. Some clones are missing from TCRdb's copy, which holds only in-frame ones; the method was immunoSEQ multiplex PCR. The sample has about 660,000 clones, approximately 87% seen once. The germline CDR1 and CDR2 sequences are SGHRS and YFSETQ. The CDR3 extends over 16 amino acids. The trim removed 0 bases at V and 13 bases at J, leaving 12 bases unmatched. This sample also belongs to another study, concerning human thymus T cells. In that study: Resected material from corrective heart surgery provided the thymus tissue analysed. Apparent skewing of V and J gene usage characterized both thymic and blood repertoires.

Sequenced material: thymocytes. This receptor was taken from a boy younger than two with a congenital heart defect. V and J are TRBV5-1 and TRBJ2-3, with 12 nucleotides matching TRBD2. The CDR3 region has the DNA TGCGCCAGCAGCTTGGAATCTCCTAGCGGGAGGGCCCGAGAGTATTTT. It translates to CASSLESPSGRAREYF.